These 10 T cell receptor beta chains were sequenced from one sample in a study of shared clonotypes between healthy human individuals. Produced via immunoSEQ multiplex PCR; TCRdb's table is partial and in-frame only. The sample has roughly 2.2 million clones, just under 95% seen once. The specimen was naive CD4+ T cells from PBMCs. Subset noted: CD45RA+ positively selected. These receptors originate from a man between 18 and 29 years old in good health. Some clones in this sample may be carry-over from other donors' samples.

This rearrangement joins TRBV6-1 to TRBJ2-7; tentative D call: TRBD2 (5 bases). There are 13 residues in the CDR3. Germline V gene sequence: CDR1 MNHNS, CDR2 SASEGT. V was cut by 7 bases and J by 2 bases, with 12 bases left in between. The CDR3 DNA sequence: TGTGCCAGCATCCGGGGAAGCCCCTACGAGCAGTACTTC. Translated, it gives CASIRGSPYEQYF.

As DNA, the CDR3 is TGTGCCAGCAGCTTACTCAGTGGGCAGGTTTCGACCCAGTACTTC. Translation gives CASSLLSGQVSTQYF. This chain links TRBV7-7 with TRBJ2-5; D unresolved. This CDR3 region has 15 residues. From germline, CDR1 is SSHAT and CDR2 FNYEAQ (reference sequence). Between the trimmed V and J ends, which lost 2 bases and 7 bases, there was a span of 17 bases. Based on the CDR3 plus reference TRBV7-7 and TRBJ2-5, the full variable domain is GAGVSQSPRYKVTKRGQDVTLRCDPISSHATLYWYQQALGQGPEFLTYFNYEAQPDKSGLPSDRFSAERPEGSISTLTIQRTEQRDSAMYRCASSLLSGQVSTQYFGPGTRLLVL.

This clone was counted a single time. The chain recombines TRBV7-8 with TRBJ1-2, with D tentatively TRBD1 (6 bases). The CDR3 spans 14 residues. V shed 5 bases and J shed 4 bases, with 14 bases lying between them. In germline, CDR1 is SGHVS, CDR2 FQNEAQ. The DNA of the CDR3 is TGTGCCAGCAGCGCCTACAGGGAACTCTATGGCTACACCTTC. Its translation is CASSAYRELYGYTF.

The chain is built from TRBV4-2 and TRBJ2-4, with D uncertain. V was trimmed by 3 bases and J by 7 bases, leaving 19 bases between them. This CDR3 contains 16 residues. CDR1 and CDR2 (germline): LGHNA, YNFKEQ. The CDR3 protein is CASSHLLGMEGNIQYF. DNA for the CDR3: TGTGCCAGCAGCCACCTGTTGGGTATGGAAGGGAACATTCAGTACTTC.

V and J are TRBV30 and TRBJ2-1; weak D call: TRBD1 (6 bases). The CDR3 spans 15 residues. Germline V gene lookup returns CDR1 GTSNPN and CDR2 SVGIG (reference sequence). Trimming removed 3 bases from V and 2 bases from J, with 14 bases in between. The CDR3 region is CAWSTGTTAYNEQFF. The DNA for the CDR3 is TGTGCCTGGAGCACCGGGACAACTGCCTACAATGAGCAGTTCTTC.

On this clone itself: The sample has other DNA sequences that encode this CDR3 too. The gene calls are TRBV10-3 and TRBJ2-1, with 7 bases identical to TRBD1. V was pared by 0 bases and J by 2 bases, with 4 bases of the junction left unmatched. The CDR3 runs to 16 residues. From germline, CDR1 is ENHRY and CDR2 SYGVKD. The CDR3 loop reads CAISESGGTPYNEQFF. The DNA for the CDR3 is TGTGCCATCAGTGAGTCAGGGGGCACACCCTACAATGAGCAGTTCTTC.

The chain carries TRBV6-1 and TRBJ2-6; D is possibly TRBD2 (5 bases). The CDR3 loop spans 17 amino acids. Trimming cost V 1 base and J 0 bases, with 10 bases left between them. In germline, CDR1 is MNHNS, CDR2 SASEGT. CDR3 protein: CASSEGTGSSGANVLTF. DNA for the CDR3: TGTGCCAGCAGTGAAGGCACGGGGAGCTCTGGGGCCAACGTCCTGACTTTC.

This chain uses TRBV29-1 with TRBJ1-2, with D uncertain. This CDR3 comprises 13 residues. Between the trimmed V and J ends, which lost 5 bases and 4 bases, there was a span of 14 bases. Germline-derived CDR1 and CDR2 are SQVTM and ANQGSEA. CDR3 sequence reads: CSVRSTETYGYTF. CDR3 nucleotide sequence: TGCAGCGTTAGGTCCACAGAAACCTATGGCTACACCTTC.

This clone came up once. The chain combines TRBV9 with TRBJ2-1; D is unresolved. Germline lookup yields CDR1 SGDLS and CDR2 YYNGEE. The length of the CDR3 is 17 residues. V shed 2 bases and J shed 2 bases, with 17 bases lying between them. The CDR3 DNA follows: TGTGCCAGCAGCGTGAGCCACTCCTCCAGGACCTACAATGAGCAGTTCTTC. It yields the protein CASSVSHSSRTYNEQFF.

The V gene is TRBV19, the J gene TRBJ2-3, with D unresolved. V lost 5 bases and J lost 2, with 8 bases in between. This CDR3 region has 13 residues. The germline CDR1 and CDR2 sequences are LNHDA and SQIVND (reference sequence). CDR3: CASSPRFTDTQYF. For the CDR3, the DNA is TGTGCCAGTAGTCCCCGTTTCACAGATACGCAGTATTTT.